These T cell receptor beta chains were read from a single sample in a study of blood T cell repertoires in COVID-19. TCRdb's copy holds only in-frame clones and misses some; the assay was immunoSEQ multiplex PCR. Counted here are approximately 74,000 clones, 65% to 85% occurring once; the ten biggest clones make up under 3%. Input material: peripheral blood. The source of these receptors is a man older than 75 with active or convalescent COVID-19. Both conserved end residues are part of each CDR3. The D gene is left open where the match is weak. Size tells how often a clone was seen (once, few, many) or the class of an expanded clone, and some rows leave it out.

V gene	clone size	D gene	J gene	CDR3 protein	CDR3 DNA
TRBV6-2/TRBV6-3	-	-	TRBJ2-3	CASSRLGTDTQYF	TGTGCCAGCAGCCGACTGGGCACAGATACGCAGTATTTT
TRBV11-3	-	TRBD2	TRBJ2-7	CASSLRSGSGYEQYF	TGTGCCAGCAGCTTACGTAGCGGGAGTGGATACGAGCAGTACTTC
TRBV7-8	-	TRBD1	TRBJ1-5	CASSYRQGGQPQHF	TGTGCCAGCAGCTACCGACAGGGAGGACAGCCCCAGCATTTT
TRBV10-3	once	TRBD1	TRBJ2-1	CAIRLTGGKNEQFF	TGTGCCATCAGGTTGACAGGGGGCAAAAATGAGCAGTTCTTC
TRBV4-1	-	TRBD1	TRBJ2-6	CASSRGQGTGANVLTF	TGCGCCAGCAGCAGAGGACAGGGGACTGGGGCCAACGTCCTGACTTTC
TRBV5-4	-	TRBD2	TRBJ2-5	CASSPAGVQETQYF	TGTGCCAGCAGCCCAGCGGGAGTCCAAGAGACCCAGTACTTC
TRBV5-1	-	-	TRBJ1-1	CASSLTHGETEAFF	TGCGCCAGCAGCTTGACCCACGGTGAGACTGAAGCTTTCTTT
TRBV4-1	-	TRBD2	TRBJ2-3	CASSQDLSGGMADTQYF	TGCGCCAGCAGCCAAGATCTTAGCGGGGGGATGGCAGATACGCAGTATTTT
TRBV6-2/TRBV6-3	once	TRBD1	TRBJ2-2	CASSPSPGQGYTGELFF	TGTGCCAGCAGCCCTTCCCCTGGACAGGGGTACACCGGGGAGCTGTTTTTT
TRBV10-3	-	-	TRBJ1-4	CAISGDRFNEKLFF	TGTGCCATCAGCGGAGACAGGTTTAATGAAAAACTGTTTTTT
TRBV15	-	TRBD2	TRBJ2-5	CATSRELAGAGETQYF	TGTGCCACCAGCAGGGAACTAGCGGGAGCAGGAGAGACCCAGTACTTC
TRBV11-3	-	-	TRBJ1-4	CASRRRGYEKLFF	TGTGCCAGCCGACGTAGGGGTTACGAAAAACTGTTTTTT
TRBV3-1/TRBV3-2	-	-	TRBJ2-5	CASSPGIGETQYF	TGTGCCAGCAGCCCGGGAATCGGGGAGACCCAGTACTTC
TRBV28	-	-	TRBJ1-5	CASSLGRSGNQPQHF	TGTGCCAGCAGCCTAGGCCGAAGTGGCAATCAGCCCCAGCATTTT
TRBV11-3	-	TRBD1	TRBJ2-7	CASSLGTGREQYF	TGTGCCAGCAGCTTAGGGACAGGGCGCGAGCAGTACTTC
TRBV5-1	-	TRBD1	TRBJ1-4	CASSSDRPNEKLFF	TGCGCCAGCAGTTCGGACAGGCCTAATGAAAAACTGTTTTTT
TRBV7-2	-	TRBD2	TRBJ2-7	CASSLALGLAGRETYEQYF	TGTGCCAGCAGCTTAGCTCTGGGACTAGCGGGACGGGAGACCTACGAGCAGTACTTC
TRBV7-8	-	-	TRBJ1-5	CASSLAYGVQPQHF	TGTGCCAGCAGCTTAGCGTACGGTGTTCAGCCCCAGCATTTT
TRBV7-9	once	TRBD1	TRBJ2-5	CASSLRSGQGALWRETQYF	TGTGCCAGCAGCTTAAGGTCGGGACAGGGGGCTTTATGGAGAGAGACCCAGTACTTC
TRBV7-8	-	-	TRBJ2-5	CASTHRVWGRETQYF	TGTGCCAGCACCCATCGCGTTTGGGGGAGGGAGACCCAGTACTTC
TRBV5-6	-	-	TRBJ1-5	CASSLTGGKPQHF	TGTGCCAGCAGCTTGACGGGGGGTAAGCCCCAGCATTTT
TRBV21-1	few	-	TRBJ2-5	CASSIGTGETQYF	TGTGCCAGCAGCATCGGGACAGGGGAGACCCAGTACTTC
TRBV2	-	-	TRBJ2-6	CASSHSSGANVLTF	TGTGCCAGCAGCCACAGCTCTGGGGCCAACGTCCTGACTTTC
TRBV30	-	TRBD1	TRBJ2-2	CAWNRPGTVNTGELFF	TGTGCCTGGAATCGGCCCGGGACAGTAAACACCGGGGAGCTGTTTTTT
TRBV7-9	-	-	TRBJ1-1	CASSSMNTEAFF	TGTGCCAGCAGCTCAATGAACACTGAAGCTTTCTTT
TRBV5-4	-	-	TRBJ2-6	CASSLLANSGANVLTF	TGTGCCAGCAGCCTGTTAGCAAACTCTGGGGCCAACGTCCTGACTTTC
TRBV21-1	-	-	TRBJ2-1	CASSTRDRGHPYNEQFF	TGTGCCAGCAGCACCCGGGACAGGGGGCACCCCTACAATGAGCAGTTCTTC
TRBV6-5	-	-	TRBJ2-2	CASTRGTTGELFF	TGTGCCAGCACTCGGGGGACCACCGGGGAGCTGTTTTTT
TRBV10-3	-	TRBD2	TRBJ2-7	CAIREREGYEQYF	TGTGCCATCAGGGAGCGGGAGGGTTACGAGCAGTACTTC
TRBV28	-	TRBD2	TRBJ2-3	CASSPTSGRVTDTQYF	TGTGCCAGCAGTCCGACTAGCGGGAGAGTCACAGATACGCAGTATTTT
TRBV5-1	-	TRBD1	TRBJ1-4	CASSFRGPHEKLFF	TGCGCCAGCAGCTTCAGGGGGCCTCATGAAAAACTGTTTTTT
TRBV3-1/TRBV3-2	-	-	TRBJ1-2	CASSQEGRNYGYTF	TGTGCCAGCAGCCAAGAGGGCAGAAACTATGGCTACACCTTC
TRBV7-6	-	-	TRBJ2-7	CASSLDKDSYEQYF	TGTGCCAGCAGCTTAGATAAAGACAGCTACGAGCAGTACTTC
TRBV5-1	-	TRBD2	TRBJ2-2	CASSLRLAGTGELFF	TGCGCCAGCAGCTTGCGCCTAGCGGGCACCGGGGAGCTGTTTTTT
TRBV29-1	-	-	TRBJ1-2	CSVEDLGQPGYTF	TGCAGCGTTGAAGATTTGGGGCAACCAGGCTACACCTTC
TRBV5-1	-	TRBD1	TRBJ2-5	CASSRAGTGGQETQYF	TGCGCCAGCAGCAGAGCCGGGACAGGGGGCCAAGAGACCCAGTACTTC